This TCR beta chain comes out of a study of blood T cells in healthy people across ages (dated by TCRdb to the mid-2010s). As for the study more broadly: Template switching captured roughly one uniquely barcoded TCR beta cDNA molecule per two T cells in model experiments. Using the same blood draw, the study looked at two additional independent replicas of 1 million unique cDNA reads for two donors, one aged 18 to 30 and the other aged 80 or older. Using deep sequencing normalized with unique cDNA molecular identifiers, the study measured how TCR beta repertoire diversity changes with age. The donors were divided into four age groups: young (average about 16 years), middle-aged (approximately 39), aged (around 67) and long-lived (82). To avoid experimental bias, donors of different ages were spread randomly across the sequencing lanes. The full study reports these points: Compared with the aged group, the long-lived group had more naive CD4+ T cells, fewer expanded clones and increased TCR diversity, suggesting age selection. Total diversity estimates from one million sequenced T cells were considered lower bounds and underestimates. There was a strong correlation between observed TCR beta diversity and the percentage of naive T cells measured by flow cytometry. Conclusive comparison of naive and antigen-experienced compartments was prevented by the profiling of bulk unsorted PBMCs. As age increased, observed TCR beta diversity per million T cells dropped in a roughly linear way, and a significant reduction was already evident by age 40. Donor CMV infection status was unknown, potentially confounding age-related changes in expanded clonotypes.

The roughly 42 donors, aged about 6 to 95 years, were systemically healthy Caucasian individuals from Russia. Each donor gave roughly 11 milliliters of peripheral blood, drawn into EDTA-treated Vacutainer tubes. Ficoll-Paque density-gradient centrifugation was used to isolate PBMCs, with at least 7 million per sample. Total RNA, at least 5.5 micrograms per sample, was extracted from PBMCs with Trizol reagent. For every donor, flow cytometry on a PBMC aliquot measured the percentage of naive CD45RAhigh/CD27high T cells. In the case of this clonotype: Its antigen has not been determined. No much larger clone exists at a distance of one base, and base qualities are not known.

Libraries were built with 5' RACE. The sequencer was an Illumina HiSeq 2500. A second PCR of about 6 to 12 cycles was run with a J-beta primer mix and a sample-barcoded 5' primer. Each TCR beta cDNA molecule received a unique molecular identifier from a template-switch 5' adaptor carrying 12 random nucleotides. At least 2.5 million CDR3-containing paired-end reads were obtained from each sample. All of the RNA was converted into first-strand cDNA using the Mint cDNA synthesis kit, with a TRBC-specific oligonucleotide serving as the primer. Following uracil-DNA glycosylase treatment, a first 18-cycle PCR with universal primers M1SS and BC2_uni_R was performed on all cDNA. On the authors' methods: Normalization of each sample was performed by random selection of 1 million high-quality reads, each carrying a distinct molecular identifier. Instead of being binned into consensus sequences, reads with shared molecular identifiers were discarded. MiTCR, set to a Q25 quality threshold and the strictest error-elimination algorithm, was used for CDR3 identification, clonotype clustering and error correction. A nonparametric unseen species model using Euler transformation provided a lower-bound estimate of total TCR beta diversity. The raw public data were reprocessed by TCRdb itself: fastp quality trimming at Q25, MiXCR clonotype calling, in-frame beta chains only. Merged by CDR3 protein, the rows form single entries marked with the most common genes and DNA. TCRdb's processing, not the authors' own work, is the source of the V and J calls. This sample lists about 830,000 distinct CDR3 sequences; around 62% were detected once. About a quarter of the sample comes from the top ten.

Reading from cysteine to phenylalanine, the CDR3 counts 15 amino acids. The retained sequence is limited to the CDR3, 45 bases, with the frame set at the first base. At the junction V is shortened by 0 bases and J by 8 bases; bases outside the gene matches: 10. The germline V gene (reference sequence) supplies CDR1 DFQATT and CDR2 SNEGSKA. This receptor was taken from a man aged 30 to 45 in good health. Specimen: blood. Here the chain combines TRBV20-1 and TRBJ2-1, with 7 bases matching TRBD1. CDR3 sequence: CSARDQETGLDEQFF. The nucleotide sequence is given as TGCAGTGCTAGAGATCAGGAGACAGGGTTGGATGAGCAGTTCTTC.